This entry lists 26 T cell receptor beta chains sequenced from one sample in a study of blood T cell repertoires in COVID-19. The table came from immunoSEQ multiplex PCR; TCRdb's copy has only in-frame clones and leaves some out. The sample contains around 180,000 clones, around 85% of which appear only once. The source material was peripheral blood. The receptors derive from a woman older than 75 with acute or convalescent COVID-19.

The chain couples TRBV5-6 to TRBJ1-1; 10 bases fit TRBD1. Germline V gives CDR1 SGHDT, CDR2 YYEEEE. There are 15 residues in the CDR3. Losses at the gene ends were 4 bases for V and 5 bases for J; bases not matched to a gene: 8. The CDR3, as DNA: TGTGCCAGCAGCCCTATCGACAGGGGGCATACTGAAGCTTTCTTT. Translating gives CASSPIDRGHTEAFF.

This chain connects TRBV2 to TRBJ1-2; 7 positions match TRBD1. The CDR3 totals 16 residues. The J segment lost 7 bases and the V segment lost 4 bases, leaving 15 bases of the junction unmatched. Looked up from germline, CDR1 is SNHLY and CDR2 is FYNNEI. CDR3 in amino acids: CASSAQGTPSGGGYTF. The CDR3 region has the DNA TGTGCCAGCAGTGCTCAAGGGACTCCATCAGGGGGTGGCTACACCTTC. The variable domain in full, completed from reference TRBV2 and TRBJ1-2, reads EPEVTQTPSHQVTQMGQEVILRCVPISNHLYFYWYRQILGQKVEFLVSFYNNEISEKSEIFDDQFSVERPDGSNFTLKIRSTKLEDSAMYFCASSAQGTPSGGGYTFGSGTRLTVV.

This clone has a handful of counts. The J gene is TRBJ1-2, the V gene TRBV29-1, with a tentative D call TRBD1 (5 bases). Germline assignment: CDR1 SQVTM and CDR2 ANQGSEA. Trimming took 7 bases from V and 4 from J, leaving 13 bases between them. The CDR3 consists of 12 residues. For the CDR3, the DNA is TGCAGCGCCTCTTGGGGCTTCTATGGCTACACCTTC. Its translation: CSASWGFYGYTF.

This chain uses TRBV2 with TRBJ2-3, with D possibly being TRBD2 (5 bases). This CDR3 region has 15 residues. Trimming removed 5 bases at V and 2 bases at J, with 14 bases between. CDR1 is SNHLY, CDR2 FYNNEI, per germline. CDR3 in DNA: TGTGCCAGCAGTCCGATCGGGGATTCCACAGATACGCAGTATTTT. It specifies CASSPIGDSTDTQYF.

This chain connects TRBV18 to TRBJ1-1, with D perhaps matching TRBD1 (6 bases). This CDR3 has 13 residues. V lost 0 bases, J lost 9 bases, and 11 bases lay in between. Germline CDR1 KGHSH, CDR2 LQKENI. DNA for the CDR3: TGTGCCAGCTCACCACCGGCTACAGGGAAAGCTTTCTTT. It specifies CASSPPATGKAFF.

This chain connects TRBV7-2 to TRBJ1-2, with D possibly being TRBD1 (5 bases). The V gene's germline CDR1 is SGHTA and CDR2 FQGNSA. V gave up 4 bases and J gave up 6 bases, with 18 bases separating them. CDR3 length equals 15 residues. The CDR3 DNA sequence: TGTGCCAGCAGCTCCCAGGGTTTATTCCGAGATGGCTACACCTTC. This codes for CASSSQGLFRDGYTF.

The genes are TRBV19 and TRBJ1-1; D is unclear. The CDR3 contains 12 residues. V shed 5 bases and J shed 8 bases, with 12 bases lying between them. Germline loops: CDR1 LNHDA, CDR2 SQIVND (reference sequence). CDR3 bases: TGTGCCAGTAGTCCTTACACGCGGGAAGCTTTCTTT. This codes for CASSPYTREAFF.

The chain is built from TRBV19 and TRBJ1-1, with a weak D call TRBD1 (6 bases). The CDR3 runs 13 residues. Trimming shortened V by 6 bases and J by 1 base, and 9 bases separated the two germline ends. CDR1 LNHDA and CDR2 SQIVND come from the germline V gene (reference sequence). CDR3 loop: CASSAQGNTEAFF. CDR3 nucleotide sequence: TGTGCCAGTAGCGCACAGGGGAACACTGAAGCTTTCTTT.

This chain connects TRBV6-5 to TRBJ1-5; 9 bases agree with TRBD1. This CDR3 is 15 amino acids long. V was pared by 6 bases and J by 0 bases, with 3 bases of the junction left unmatched. Germline values: CDR1 MNHEY, CDR2 SVGAGI. For the CDR3, the DNA is TGTGCCAGCAGCTTGGACAGGGGTAGCAATCAGCCCCAGCATTTT. It yields the protein CASSLDRGSNQPQHF.

The chain combines TRBV6-4 with TRBJ1-5; 9 bases line up with TRBD1. CDR1 MRHNA and CDR2 SNTAGT come from the germline V gene. Unmatched junction bases numbered 3, after V lost 3 bases and J lost 6 bases. The CDR3 contains 14 residues. The CDR3 region is CASSEQGAGQPQHF. CDR3 DNA sequence: TGTGCCAGCAGTGAACAGGGGGCCGGTCAGCCCCAGCATTTT.

The rearrangement joins TRBV19 to TRBJ2-3, with 8 bases identical to TRBD1. Germline CDR1 reads LNHDA; CDR2 reads SQIVND (reference sequence). With 6 bases clipped from V and 1 base from J, the junction kept 6 bases outside the gene matches. The CDR3 extends over 15 amino acids. The CDR3 here is CASSTQGVGTDTQYF. The DNA of the CDR3 is TGTGCCAGTAGCACACAGGGGGTTGGCACAGATACGCAGTATTTT.

The table lists this clone with a count of one. This chain links TRBV10-3 with TRBJ1-5; perhaps TRBD1 as D (6 bases). The ends were cut back, 6 bases at V and 0 bases at J, with 12 bases in the middle. The germline V gene encodes CDR1 ENHRY and CDR2 SYGVKD. The CDR3 contains 15 residues. The CDR3 DNA reads TGTGCCATCAGAGGGGGGGACGGTAGCAATCAGCCCCAGCATTTT. It encodes CAIRGGDGSNQPQHF.

There are a few counts of this clone. This chain uses TRBV10-1 with TRBJ2-7, with 15 bases lining up with TRBD2. CDR1 and CDR2 from the germline V gene are WNHNN and SYGVQD (reference sequence). J gave up 6 bases and V 7 bases, and 13 bases lay outside the gene matches. The CDR3 is 17 residues long. The CDR3 loop reads CASTGLAGGPGVPEQYF. The CDR3 DNA reads as TGCGCCAGCACCGGACTAGCGGGAGGGCCGGGGGTTCCCGAGCAGTACTTC.

V is TRBV4-2 and J is TRBJ1-1; D is unresolved. CDR3 size: 13 residues. V shed 4 bases and J shed 6 bases, with 12 bases lying between them. CDR1 LGHNA and CDR2 YNFKEQ come from the germline V gene. DNA for the CDR3: TGTGCCAGCAGCCCGGGTGGCTTTGCTGAAGCTTTCTTT. This encodes CASSPGGFAEAFF.

The chain employs TRBV19 and TRBJ1-2; TRBD1 matches at 7 bases. The length of the CDR3 is 15 residues. The V and J ends lost 4 bases and 4 bases, in that order; junction bases with no gene match: 9. Germline V gives CDR1 LNHDA, CDR2 SQIVND (reference sequence). This chain's CDR3 is CASSTLTGPFYGYTF. The CDR3 coding sequence is TGTGCCAGTAGTACTCTGACAGGGCCCTTCTATGGCTACACCTTC.

This CDR3 reads CASSQLAKDRGPSGANVLTF. As DNA, the CDR3 is TGCGCCAGCAGCCAGCTCGCGAAGGACAGGGGTCCCTCTGGGGCCAACGTCCTGACTTTC. The V gene is TRBV4-1, the J gene TRBJ2-6, with 9 positions matching TRBD1. Trimming at V came to 3 bases and at J to 0 bases, leaving 12 bases not matched to a gene. CDR3 length: 20 residues. Germline CDR1 reads MGHRA; CDR2 reads YSYEKL.

The chain uses TRBV7-3 and TRBJ1-6; D not certain. Between the trimmed V and J ends, which lost 3 bases and 6 bases, there was a span of 9 bases. This CDR3 region has 14 residues. Germline V gene data show CDR1 as SGHTA and CDR2 as FQGTGA. CDR3 in amino acids: CASSFGGINSPLHF. The CDR3 DNA reads as TGTGCCAGCAGCTTTGGCGGAATTAATTCACCCCTCCACTTT.

The chain is built from TRBV12-3 or TRBV12-4 and TRBJ2-2; D is possibly TRBD2 (5 bases). V lost 6 bases and J lost 6, with 11 bases in between. CDR3 length: 13 residues. The CDR3 protein is CASSRTGAGELFF. CDR3 coding DNA: TGTGCCAGCAGCCGGACTGGGGCCGGGGAGCTGTTTTTT.

On this clone: Other DNA sequences in this sample translate to the same CDR3. The chain carries TRBV6-5 and TRBJ2-1, with D maybe TRBD2 (5 bases). The CDR3 is 11 amino acids. The ends were cut back, 7 bases at V and 4 bases at J, with 5 bases in the middle. Germline V CDR1 and CDR2: MNHEY, SVGAGI. CDR3 nucleotides: TGTGCCAGCACGGGATACAATGAGCAGTTCTTC. It yields the protein CASTGYNEQFF.

This clone has a handful of counts. The chain employs TRBV7-3 and TRBJ1-6; tentative D call: TRBD1 (5 bases). Germline V lookup: CDR1 SGHTA, CDR2 FQGTGA. The CDR3 has 14 amino acids. V lost 5 bases to trimming and J lost 9 bases, with 14 bases between them. The CDR3 DNA sequence: TGTGCCAGCAGCCTAGGGGCGGTTAGTTCACCCCTCCACTTT. Translated, it gives CASSLGAVSSPLHF.

The rearrangement links TRBV25-1 to TRBJ2-2; TRBD2 agrees at 11 bases. The germline gives CDR1 MGHDK, CDR2 SYGVNS. The CDR3 is 16 amino acids. V lost 3 bases, J lost 4 bases, and 4 bases stayed unmatched. The CDR3 is CASSDSGRAPTGELFF. Written as DNA, the CDR3 is TGTGCCAGCAGTGATAGCGGGAGGGCTCCCACCGGGGAGCTGTTTTTT.

The chain couples TRBV7-9 to TRBJ1-2; TRBD1 aligns across 9 bases. V lost 7 bases to trimming and J lost 8 bases; unmatched junction nucleotides: 8. CDR3 length: 13 amino acids. CDR1 is SEHNR and CDR2 is FQNEAQ in the germline V gene (reference sequence). The CDR3 DNA sequence: TGTGCCAGCACCCGGGGACAGGGCATCGGCTACACCTTC. It yields the protein CASTRGQGIGYTF.

This clone is a singleton in its sample. J is TRBJ2-7 and V is TRBV28; D might be TRBD1 (6 bases). V lost 6 bases and J 0 bases, leaving 12 bases between the germline ends. The CDR3 loop spans 14 amino acids. Germline V CDR1 and CDR2: MDHEN, SYDVKM. The CDR3 loop reads CASSSGTPSYEQYF. DNA for the CDR3: TGTGCCAGCAGCTCCGGGACACCCTCCTACGAGCAGTACTTC.

The V and J genes are TRBV19 and TRBJ1-2; tentative D call: TRBD1 (5 bases). The CDR3 is made up of 13 amino acids. Trimming stripped 2 bases from V and 5 bases from J, with 9 bases between. Germline CDR1 is LNHDA and CDR2 is SQIVND (reference sequence). The CDR3 protein is CASSIPGEYGYTF. The CDR3 nucleotides read TGTGCCAGTAGTATACCGGGGGAGTATGGCTACACCTTC. Looking up the rest from reference TRBV19 and TRBJ1-2 gives the full variable domain: DGGITQSPKYLFRKEGQNVTLSCEQNLNHDAMYWYRQDPGQGLRLIYYSQIVNDFQKGDIAEGYSVSREKKESFPLTVTSAQKNPTAFYLCASSIPGEYGYTFGSGTRLTVV.

The chain employs TRBV5-4 and TRBJ2-3; TRBD1 agrees at 8 bases. Germline CDR1 and CDR2: SGHNT and YYREEE (reference sequence). The CDR3 totals 15 residues. Trimming cost V 4 bases and J 4 bases; bases outside gene matches: 8. For the CDR3, the DNA is TGTGCCAGCAGCCAGCGGACAGGGTCCCCAGATACGCAGTATTTT. Translated, it gives CASSQRTGSPDTQYF.

This chain connects TRBV27 to TRBJ2-7; 8 nucleotides line up with TRBD1. Germline values: CDR1 MNHEY, CDR2 SMNVEV (reference sequence). CDR3 length equals 14 residues. Trimming cost V 6 bases and J 6 bases; bases outside gene matches: 10. CDR3 in DNA: TGTGCCAGCAGGGAAAGGACAGGGTCCAGCGAGCAGTACTTC. Residues: CASRERTGSSEQYF.